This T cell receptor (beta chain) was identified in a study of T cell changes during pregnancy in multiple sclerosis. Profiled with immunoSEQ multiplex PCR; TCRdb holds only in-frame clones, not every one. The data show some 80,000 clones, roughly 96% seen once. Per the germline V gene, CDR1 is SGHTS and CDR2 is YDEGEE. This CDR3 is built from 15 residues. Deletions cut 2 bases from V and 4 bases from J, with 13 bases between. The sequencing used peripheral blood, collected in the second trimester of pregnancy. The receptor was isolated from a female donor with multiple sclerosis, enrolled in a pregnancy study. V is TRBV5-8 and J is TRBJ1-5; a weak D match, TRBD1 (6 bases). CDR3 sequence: CASSFRRGGNQPQHF. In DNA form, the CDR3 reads TGTGCCAGCAGCTTCCGCAGGGGTGGAAATCAGCCCCAGCATTTT.